The entry below gives a single T cell receptor beta chain sequence along with its context. In TCRdb, the 5' RACE reads were re-called with MiXCR into one record per CDR3 protein. Counted here are some 44,000 distinct CDR3 sequences, roughly an eighth occurring once; the ten biggest clones make up 55% to 60%. This CDR3 is 12 amino acids long. The V gene's germline CDR1 is DFQATT and CDR2 SNEGSKA (reference sequence). V gave up 4 bases and J gave up 4 bases, with 10 bases separating them. These data originate in a study of spatial heterogeneity in lung cancer. The time point here: sample taken at primary tumor resection. Tumor, nontumor lung or frozen PBMC supplied whole RNA that was sequenced unsorted.

The material sequenced was PBMCs, taken at surgery. This receptor was obtained from a male donor with early-stage non-small cell lung cancer. The chain couples TRBV20-1 to TRBJ1-1; D is unclear. Here the CDR3 reads CSATSAGTEAFF. The CDR3 nucleotides read TGCAGTGCTACTTCGGCGGGCACTGAAGCTTTCTTT.